This TCR beta chain was obtained from a study of a mutant IDH1 vaccine in newly diagnosed glioma (dated by TCRdb to the early 2020s). In terms of the full investigation: Vaccination started 4-6 weeks after radiotherapy alone, or was given together with temozolomide cycles in the groups whose treatment included chemotherapy. Of the approximately 35 treated patients, about 62% were male and approximately 38% were female, and the mean age was approximately 40 years. Prior to enrollment, standard therapy consisting of radiotherapy alone, temozolomide alone, or radiochemotherapy with temozolomide had been administered to patients, with the combination being received by most patients. The week-35 safety follow-up took place at visit V12, and the week-47 end of study took place at visit V13. Peripheral blood was collected at six visits: V03 (baseline), V05, V07, V10, V12 and V13. For exploratory analyses, around 26 treated patients had longitudinal TCRB deep sequencing done wherever samples were available. The research as a whole found: Availability determined which PBMC samples were chosen for TCRB deep sequencing. Pseudoprogression appeared unrelated to alterations in the top peripheral T cell clonotypes detected by TCRB sequencing. Immune responses induced by the vaccine were seen in more than 85% of patients across multiple MHC alleles. According to the authors, sample limitations meant that analyses of patient blood samples could not be reproduced.

This clone was observed a few times. Its antigen specificity is not known. Base qualities are not at hand, and no much larger clone is one base apart. To prepare the library, the immunoSEQ multiplex PCR assay was applied. Rearranged TCR beta chain sequences were amplified using the hsTCRB Kit according to the manufacturer's protocol. TCRB libraries were sequenced on an Illumina MiSeq. The paper's data handling went like this. Demultiplexing, trimming and gene mapping were performed with the kit vendor's proprietary platform. In its TCRdb copy, this immuneACCESS table keeps in-frame sequences only and misses some clones. Where compared with another copy, unresolved V genes explain less than half of these, and the others have no known cause. Clone size and the V and J calls come from that table; the DNA yielded D and trimming. This sample gives 35,000 to 45,000 clones in total; roughly 80% of them show up just once. The top ten clonotypes cover under 6% of the sample.

What this sample's time point label stands for: week 35, safety follow-up. Every vaccine dose consisted of 300 ug of a 20-mer mutant IDH1 peptide in Montanide, administered subcutaneously together with topical imiquimod. Across visits V03 through V10, patients got a total of eight vaccinations, given in weeks 1, 3, 5, 7, 11, 15, 19 and 23. The donors had newly diagnosed IDH1-mutant astrocytomas of WHO grade 3 or 4 that showed loss of nuclear ATRX. The samples were drawn from NOA16, a multicentre, single-arm, open-label phase I trial in Germany that tested a mutant IDH1 peptide vaccine in humans for the first time. Genomic DNA for TCRB sequencing was extracted from EDTA blood using the DNeasy Blood and Tissue Kit. The clonotype comes from a woman in her 50s with glioma. Here the sequenced sample was PBMCs, taken from a glioma patient whose treatment included an IDH1 peptide vaccine.

This receptor carries the CDR3 CASSPPTVGEKLFF. The nucleotides are TGTGCCAGCTCACCACCGACGGTCGGCGAAAAACTGTTTTTT. The V and J segments used are TRBV18 and TRBJ1-4; no confident D gene assignment can be made. The CDR1 and CDR2 encoded by the germline V gene are KGHSH and LQKENI. V loses 0 bases, J loses 8 bases, and the germline ends lie 10 bases apart. From the cysteine through the phenylalanine, the CDR3 covers 14 amino acids. The DNA shown is the 42-base CDR3, in frame from base 1.